Listed below are T cell receptor beta chains from one sample, sequenced in a study of early T cells in non-severe SARS-CoV-2 infection. A single record per CDR3 protein comes from TCRdb applying MiXCR to the 5' RACE reads. This sample carries approximately 84,000 distinct CDR3 sequences, 13% of them seen once, and the ten largest clones take roughly 6%. Source material: whole blood. Receptors were obtained from an adult who was a healthcare worker with PCR-confirmed SARS-CoV-2 infection or an uninfected control (not recorded which). The CDR3 runs from the conserved cysteine through the conserved F or W. D genes are given only for firm matches. A row's size may be missing; if present it is once, few, many or a size class.

J gene,clone size,D gene,V gene,CDR3 protein,CDR3 DNA
TRBJ2-5,.,TRBD1,TRBV12-3/TRBV12-4,CASSFWDRPGGQYF,TGTGCCAGCAGTTTCTGGGACAGACCTGGTGGCCAGTACTTC
TRBJ1-1,.,.,TRBV6-1,CASSERWRKAFF,TGTGCCAGCAGTGAAAGGTGGAGGAAAGCTTTCTTT
TRBJ1-5,.,.,TRBV20-1,CSASKAGNQPQHF,TGCAGTGCTAGTAAGGCCGGCAATCAGCCCCAGCATTTT
TRBJ1-2,few,.,TRBV28,CASSFMRGNYGYTF,TGTGCCAGCAGTTTCATGAGGGGAAATTATGGCTACACCTTC
TRBJ2-3,.,.,TRBV24-1,CATSDLWGNTDTQYF,TGTGCCACCAGTGATTTGTGGGGAAACACAGATACGCAGTATTTT
TRBJ1-4,many,.,TRBV18,CASSPADGNEKLFF,TGTGCCAGCTCACCGGCGGACGGGAATGAAAAACTGTTTTTT
TRBJ2-5,many,.,TRBV2,CASSEAPRALQETQYF,TGTGCCAGCAGTGAAGCGCCACGGGCTCTCCAAGAGACCCAGTACTTC
TRBJ2-7,few,.,TRBV7-3,CASSLSSVGTRSSYEQYF,TGTGCCAGCAGCTTAAGCTCTGTTGGGACCCGGAGCTCCTACGAGCAGTACTTC
TRBJ2-7,.,.,TRBV24-1,CATSPDGYSYEQYF,TGTGCCACCAGTCCCGACGGCTACTCCTACGAGCAGTACTTC
TRBJ2-1,many,.,TRBV24-1,CATSDLRGQNYNEQFF,TGTGCCACCAGTGATTTGCGGGGGCAGAATTACAATGAGCAGTTCTTC
TRBJ2-3,many,TRBD2,TRBV5-1,CASSTGPGGDTQYF,TGCGCCAGCAGCACGGGACCGGGGGGAGATACGCAGTATTTT
TRBJ2-5,few,TRBD2,TRBV28,CASSEGREETQYF,TGTGCCAGCAGTGAGGGGAGGGAAGAGACCCAGTACTTC
TRBJ2-2,.,.,TRBV20-1,CSAAAAGQAGSGELFF,TGCAGTGCCGCTGCTGCGGGGCAGGCCGGGTCCGGGGAGCTGTTTTTT
TRBJ1-3,many,.,TRBV20-1,CSARRTDQSGNTIYF,TGCAGTGCTAGGCGGACAGACCAATCTGGAAACACCATATATTTT
TRBJ2-3,many,TRBD1,TRBV19,CASNPGQVSTDTQYF,TGTGCCAGTAACCCGGGACAGGTTAGCACAGATACGCAGTATTTT
TRBJ2-7,.,.,TRBV5-1,CASSLGRGGPYEQYF,TGCGCCAGCAGCTTGGGCCGTGGAGGCCCCTACGAGCAGTACTTC
TRBJ2-3,many,TRBD2,TRBV12-3/TRBV12-4,CASSPITSSGRQRDTQYF,TGTGCCAGCAGTCCGATAACCTCTAGCGGGCGGCAGAGGGATACGCAGTATTTT
TRBJ1-4,many,.,TRBV6-1,CASSELDEKLFF,TGTGCCAGCAGTGAATTAGATGAAAAACTGTTTTTT
TRBJ2-5,few,TRBD2,TRBV7-9,CASSLDGASGETQYF,TGTGCCAGCAGCTTAGACGGGGCTAGCGGAGAGACCCAGTACTTC
TRBJ2-4,.,.,TRBV6-2/TRBV6-3,CASSYSTSWAHF,TGTGCCAGCAGTTACTCGACCTCCTGGGCCCACTTC
TRBJ2-4,many,.,TRBV28,CASGLAKNIQYF,TGTGCCAGCGGGCTAGCCAAAAACATTCAGTACTTC
TRBJ1-5,many,.,TRBV9,CASSVGGTQPQHF,TGTGCCAGCAGCGTAGGGGGGACTCAGCCCCAGCATTTT
TRBJ1-2,many,.,TRBV7-3,CASSLGQNYGYTF,TGTGCCAGCAGCTTGGGTCAAAACTATGGCTACACCTTC
TRBJ2-1,many,.,TRBV9,CASSVTGSSYNEQFF,TGTGCCAGCAGCGTTACAGGGTCTTCCTACAATGAGCAGTTCTTC
TRBJ1-3,few,.,TRBV28,CASSLGGNTIYF,TGTGCCAGCAGTTTAGGGGGAAACACCATATATTTT
TRBJ1-1,.,.,TRBV20-1,CSASRGNTEAFF,TGCAGTGCTAGTCGGGGGAACACTGAAGCTTTCTTT
TRBJ2-1,many,.,TRBV19,CASSIGLGGFEQFF,TGTGCCAGTAGTATAGGGCTAGGGGGATTTGAGCAGTTCTTC
TRBJ2-5,few,TRBD1,TRBV5-4,CASSGDRQETQYF,TGTGCCAGCAGCGGGGACAGACAAGAGACCCAGTACTTC
TRBJ2-7,many,.,TRBV12-3/TRBV12-4,CASSLAGGRIEQYF,TGTGCCAGCAGTTTAGCGGGGGGTCGGATCGAGCAGTACTTC
TRBJ1-1,.,TRBD1,TRBV6-5,CASSYSQHRGASEVFF,TGTGCCAGCAGTTACTCCCAGCACAGGGGGGCCTCTGAAGTTTTCTTT